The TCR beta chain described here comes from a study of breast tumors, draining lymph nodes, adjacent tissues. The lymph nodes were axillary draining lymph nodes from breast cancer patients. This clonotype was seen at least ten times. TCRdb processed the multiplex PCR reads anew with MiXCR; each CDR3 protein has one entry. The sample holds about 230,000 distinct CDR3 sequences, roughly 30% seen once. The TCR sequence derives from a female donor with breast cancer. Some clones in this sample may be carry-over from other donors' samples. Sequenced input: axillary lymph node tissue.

Here the CDR3 reads CSARDVAGGLTQYF. The CDR3 nucleotides are TGCAGTGCTAGAGATGTTGCGGGCGGGTTGACCCAGTACTTC. This chain joins TRBV20-1 and TRBJ2-5; weak D call: TRBD2 (5 bases). The CDR3 is made up of 14 amino acids. Deletions cut 0 bases from V and 7 bases from J, with 15 bases between. Germline V lookup: CDR1 DFQATT, CDR2 SNEGSKA (reference sequence).